The entry below describes one T cell receptor beta chain. Antigen specificity is unknown. These data belong to a study of beta chain features in type 1 diabetes. Expressed TCRB transcripts were sequenced after all isolated RNA was converted to cDNA. The table came from immunoSEQ multiplex PCR; TCRdb's copy has only in-frame clones and leaves some out. The repertoire holds 200,000 to 250,000 clones, with about 15% as singletons. This CDR3 contains 15 residues. J lost 0 bases, V lost 5 bases, and 4 bases had no gene match. Germline CDR1 reads SGHAT; CDR2 reads FQNNGV. Study-level results: There was a moderate but significant shortening of TCRB CDR3s in all four CD4+ subsets of Type 1 diabetes patients.

This chain connects TRBV11-2 to TRBJ1-2; 9 bases match TRBD1. Source material: naive CD4+ T cells from blood. The TCR comes from a man aged 25 to 40 with type 1 diabetes. The CDR3 loop reads CASSPGQGPNYGYTF. CDR3 DNA sequence: TGTGCCAGCAGCCCCGGACAGGGGCCTAACTATGGCTACACCTTC. Supplemented by reference TRBV11-2 and TRBJ1-2, the full variable domain reads EAGVAQSPRYKIIEKRQSVAFWCNPISGHATLYWYQQILGQGPKLLIQFQNNGVVDDSQLPKDRFSAERLKGVDSTLKIQPAKLEDSAVYLCASSPGQGPNYGYTFGSGTRLTVV.